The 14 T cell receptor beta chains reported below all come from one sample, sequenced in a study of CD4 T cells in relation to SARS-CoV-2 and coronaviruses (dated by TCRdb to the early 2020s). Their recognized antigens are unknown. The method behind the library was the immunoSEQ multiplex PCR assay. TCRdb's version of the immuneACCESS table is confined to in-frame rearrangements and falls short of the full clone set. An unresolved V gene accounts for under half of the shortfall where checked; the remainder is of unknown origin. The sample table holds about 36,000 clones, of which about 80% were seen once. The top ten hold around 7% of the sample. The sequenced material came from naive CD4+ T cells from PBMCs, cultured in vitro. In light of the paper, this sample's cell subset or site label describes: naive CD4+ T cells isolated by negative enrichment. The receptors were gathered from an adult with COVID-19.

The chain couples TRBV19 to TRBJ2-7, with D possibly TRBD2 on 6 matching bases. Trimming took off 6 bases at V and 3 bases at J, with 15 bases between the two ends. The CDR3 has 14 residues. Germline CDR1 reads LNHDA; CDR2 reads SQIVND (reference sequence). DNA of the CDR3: TGTGCCAGTAGAAGGGACTTCGGGGGCTACGAGCAGTACTTC. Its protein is CASRRDFGGYEQYF.

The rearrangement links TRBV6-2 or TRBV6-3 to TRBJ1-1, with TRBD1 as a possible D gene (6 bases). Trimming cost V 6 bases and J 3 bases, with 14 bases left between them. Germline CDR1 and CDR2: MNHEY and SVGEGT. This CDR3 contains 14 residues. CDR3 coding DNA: TGTGCCAGCAGCTTGGGGGCAGGGGACACTGAAGCTTTCTTT. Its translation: CASSLGAGDTEAFF.

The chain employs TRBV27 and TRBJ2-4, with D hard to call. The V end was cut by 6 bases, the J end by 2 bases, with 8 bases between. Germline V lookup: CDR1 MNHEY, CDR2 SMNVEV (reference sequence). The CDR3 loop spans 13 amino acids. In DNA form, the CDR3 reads TGTGCCAGCAGCCTACTCTCCAAAAACATTCAGTACTTC. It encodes CASSLLSKNIQYF.

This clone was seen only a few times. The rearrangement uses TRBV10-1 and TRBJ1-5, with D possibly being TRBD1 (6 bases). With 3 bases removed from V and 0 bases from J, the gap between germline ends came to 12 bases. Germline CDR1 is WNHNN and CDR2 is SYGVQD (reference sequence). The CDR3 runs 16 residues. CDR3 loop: CASSEGTSISNQPQHF. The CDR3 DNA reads TGCGCCAGCAGTGAAGGGACATCCATTAGCAATCAGCCCCAGCATTTT.

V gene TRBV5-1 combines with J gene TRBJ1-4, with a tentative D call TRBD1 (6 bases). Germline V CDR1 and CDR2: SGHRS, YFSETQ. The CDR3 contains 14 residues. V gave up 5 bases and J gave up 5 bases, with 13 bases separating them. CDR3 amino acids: CASRRGGPNEKLFF. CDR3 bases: TGCGCCAGCAGGCGGGGGGGCCCAAATGAAAAACTGTTTTTT.

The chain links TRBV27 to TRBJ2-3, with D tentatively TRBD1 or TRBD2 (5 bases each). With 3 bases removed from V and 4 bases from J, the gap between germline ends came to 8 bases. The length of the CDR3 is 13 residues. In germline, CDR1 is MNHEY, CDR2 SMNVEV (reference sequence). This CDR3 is CASSLRGPDTQYF. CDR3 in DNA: TGTGCCAGCAGTTTGAGGGGCCCAGATACGCAGTATTTT.

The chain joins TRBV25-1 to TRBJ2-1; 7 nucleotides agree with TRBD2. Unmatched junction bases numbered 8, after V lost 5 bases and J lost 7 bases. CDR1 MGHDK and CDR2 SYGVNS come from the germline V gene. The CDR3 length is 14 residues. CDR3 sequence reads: CASSPRETTNEQFF. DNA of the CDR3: TGTGCCAGCAGTCCGCGGGAGACTACGAATGAGCAGTTCTTC.

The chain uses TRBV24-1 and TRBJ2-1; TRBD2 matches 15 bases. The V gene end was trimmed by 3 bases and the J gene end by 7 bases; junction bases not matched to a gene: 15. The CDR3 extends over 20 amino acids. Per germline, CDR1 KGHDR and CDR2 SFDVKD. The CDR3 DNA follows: TGTGCCACCAGTGATGCCTGGACTAGCGGGAGGGCCGGATCGGGGAATGAGCAGTTCTTC. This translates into CATSDAWTSGRAGSGNEQFF.

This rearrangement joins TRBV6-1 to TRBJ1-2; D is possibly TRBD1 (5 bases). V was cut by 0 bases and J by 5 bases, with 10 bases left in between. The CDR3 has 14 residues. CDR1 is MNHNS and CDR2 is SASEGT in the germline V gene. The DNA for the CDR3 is TGTGCCAGCAGTGAAGCGGGGGGAGGGTATGGCTACACCTTC. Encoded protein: CASSEAGGGYGYTF.

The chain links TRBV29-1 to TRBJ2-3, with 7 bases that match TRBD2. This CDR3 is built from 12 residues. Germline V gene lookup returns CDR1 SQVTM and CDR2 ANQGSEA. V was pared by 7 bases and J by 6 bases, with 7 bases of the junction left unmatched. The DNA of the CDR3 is TGCAGCGGCACCGGGAGGATCGATACGCAGTATTTT. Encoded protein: CSGTGRIDTQYF.

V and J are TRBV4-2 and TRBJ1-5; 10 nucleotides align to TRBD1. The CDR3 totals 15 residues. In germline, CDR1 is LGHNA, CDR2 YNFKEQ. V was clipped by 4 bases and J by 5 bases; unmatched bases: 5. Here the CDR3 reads CASSRYGTGDQPQHF. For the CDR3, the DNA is TGTGCCAGCAGCCGCTACGGGACAGGGGATCAGCCCCAGCATTTT.

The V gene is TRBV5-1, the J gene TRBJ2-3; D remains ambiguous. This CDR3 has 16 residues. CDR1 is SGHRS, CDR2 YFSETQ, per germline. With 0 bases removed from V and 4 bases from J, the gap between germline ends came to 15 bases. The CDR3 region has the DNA TGCGCCAGCAGCTTGGTTTCCAACTTACCCCCAGATACGCAGTATTTT. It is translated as CASSLVSNLPPDTQYF.

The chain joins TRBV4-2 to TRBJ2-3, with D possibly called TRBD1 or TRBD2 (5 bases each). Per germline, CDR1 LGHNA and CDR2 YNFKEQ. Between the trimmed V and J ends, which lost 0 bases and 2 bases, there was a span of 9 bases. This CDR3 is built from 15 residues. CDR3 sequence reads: CASSQEGPTTDTQYF. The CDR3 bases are TGTGCCAGCAGCCAAGAGGGACCTACCACAGATACGCAGTATTTT.

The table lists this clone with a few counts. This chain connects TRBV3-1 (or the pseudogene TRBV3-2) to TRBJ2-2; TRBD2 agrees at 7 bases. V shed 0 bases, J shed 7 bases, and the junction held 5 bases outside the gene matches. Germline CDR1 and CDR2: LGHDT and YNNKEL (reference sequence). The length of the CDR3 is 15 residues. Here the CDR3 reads CASSQEGGPIGELFF. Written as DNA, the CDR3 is TGTGCCAGCAGCCAAGAGGGAGGGCCAATCGGGGAGCTGTTTTTT.